The TCR beta chain under discussion was sequenced for a study of cytomegalovirus exposure and HLA in healthy donors. Study-wide context: Early on, a data release was issued that held 65 million to 100 million unique TCRs from HLA-typed donors.

Note on this clone: Its cognate antigen is unknown.

Trimming removed 3 bases at V and 5 bases at J, with 11 bases between. CDR3 size: 14 residues. CDR1 is SGHRS, CDR2 YFSETQ, per germline. 60 Vbeta and 13 Jbeta primers were used in PCR. Some clones are missing from TCRdb's copy, which holds only in-frame ones; the method was immunoSEQ multiplex PCR. This sample contains 50,000 to 70,000 clones. Findings and caveats of the study: Immune exposure information comprised only CMV serostatus. When analyzed later, the rates of TCR association showed variation by HLA locus, with DRB1 the most and HLA-C the fewest. According to a later analysis, donors in an Asian-associated ancestry cluster reportedly had fewer N-insertions than the roughly 640-donor mean.

The source is a male donor in good health and CMV-seronegative. V usage is TRBV5-1 and J usage is TRBJ2-2, with D possibly matching TRBD2 (5 bases). Material for sequencing was PBMCs. This CDR3 is CASSSRGITGELFF. In DNA, the CDR3 is TGCGCCAGCAGCTCTAGAGGGATAACCGGGGAGCTGTTTTTT.